Following are 32 T cell receptor beta chains from one sample sequenced in a study of blood T cell repertoires in COVID-19. Data came from immunoSEQ multiplex PCR; TCRdb stores just in-frame clones and leaves some out. The sample lists hundreds of thousands of clones, about 80% occurring once. The specimen was peripheral blood. These receptors were obtained from a man older than 75 with acute or convalescent COVID-19.

The chain combines TRBV9 with TRBJ2-3; 9 nucleotides agree with TRBD1. CDR1 SGDLS and CDR2 YYNGEE come from the germline V gene. This CDR3 spans 16 amino acids. The trim removed 1 base at V and 6 bases at J, leaving 9 bases unmatched. This CDR3 is CASSVSPGQGFDTQYF. The CDR3 nucleotides are TGTGCCAGCAGCGTATCACCGGGACAGGGCTTTGATACGCAGTATTTT. Looking up the rest from reference TRBV9 and TRBJ2-3 gives the full variable domain: DSGVTQTPKHLITATGQRVTLRCSPRSGDLSVYWYQQSLDQGLQFLIQYYNGEERAKGNILERFSAQQFPDLHSELNLSSLELGDSALYFCASSVSPGQGFDTQYFGPGTRLTVL.

This clone was observed a handful of times. The J gene is TRBJ2-2, the V gene TRBV6-5, with 7 bases matching TRBD2. This CDR3 has 15 amino acids. Germline lookup yields CDR1 MNHEY and CDR2 SVGAGI. V dropped 7 bases and J dropped 6; count of bases not matched to a gene: 11. The CDR3 protein is CASTEGLVNSGELFF. The CDR3 DNA follows: TGTGCCAGCACCGAAGGACTAGTGAATTCCGGGGAGCTGTTTTTT.

The chain is built from TRBV7-9 and TRBJ1-5; 7 bases map to TRBD1. The CDR3 has 14 amino acids. The V gene end was trimmed by 4 bases and the J gene end by 8 bases; junction bases not matched to a gene: 8. The germline V gene has CDR1 SEHNR and CDR2 FQNEAQ (reference sequence). The CDR3 DNA reads TGTGCCAGCAGCTCTACGACAGGGAAAAAGCCCCAGCATTTT. Protein sequence: CASSSTTGKKPQHF.

This clone was observed a handful of times. The chain has TRBV27 and TRBJ2-2, with 9 bases matching TRBD1. The germline gives CDR1 MNHEY, CDR2 SMNVEV (reference sequence). CDR3 length: 14 amino acids. V was clipped by 6 bases and J by 7 bases; unmatched bases: 6. In DNA, the CDR3 is TGTGCCAGCAGGGCGGACAGGGGAAACGGGGAGCTGTTTTTT. Encoded protein: CASRADRGNGELFF.

The chain links TRBV10-3 to TRBJ2-7; the D is unclear. The CDR3 length is 11 residues. CDR1 and CDR2 (germline): ENHRY, SYGVKD. V lost 8 bases and J 5 bases, leaving 10 bases between the germline ends. CDR3 residues: CAIGRGNEQYF. The CDR3 DNA sequence: TGTGCCATCGGTCGAGGTAACGAGCAGTACTTC.

V gene TRBV6-5 combines with J gene TRBJ2-3; TRBD1 is a possible D gene (6 bases). The CDR3 contains 13 residues. Germline assignment: CDR1 MNHEY and CDR2 SVGAGI. V lost 0 bases and J lost 8, with 9 bases in between. The CDR3 here is CASSYSRGSTQYF. CDR3 nucleotide sequence: TGTGCCAGCAGTTACTCGAGGGGGAGTACGCAGTATTTT.

J is TRBJ1-4 and V is TRBV18; 9 bases line up with TRBD1. Germline V CDR1 and CDR2: KGHSH, LQKENI. Unmatched junction bases numbered 9, after V lost 2 bases and J lost 8 bases. The CDR3 runs to 16 residues. CDR3 loop: CASSPKTGTGLEKLFF. The CDR3 DNA follows: TGTGCCAGCTCACCAAAAACCGGGACAGGGTTAGAAAAACTGTTTTTT.

This clone was detected only once. The chain is built from TRBV29-1 and TRBJ2-1; 10 nucleotides line up with TRBD2. J gave up 1 base and V 4 bases, and 7 bases lay outside the gene matches. From germline, CDR1 is SQVTM and CDR2 ANQGSEA. The CDR3 is 16 amino acids. Here the CDR3 reads CSVVPAGGYSYNEQFF. In DNA form, the CDR3 reads TGCAGCGTTGTCCCAGCGGGAGGGTATTCCTACAATGAGCAGTTCTTC.

The chain recombines TRBV7-8 with TRBJ1-5; no clear D. Trimming pared 5 bases from V and 3 bases from J, leaving 17 bases between. The CDR3 has 16 residues. CDR1 and CDR2 (germline): SGHVS, FQNEAQ. CDR3 nucleotide sequence: TGTGCCAGCAGCCGCAGTCGAGGGCAGGCCAATCAGCCCCAGCATTTT. Amino acids: CASSRSRGQANQPQHF. Together with reference TRBV7-8 and TRBJ1-5, the CDR3 gives the full variable domain: GAGVSQSPRYKVAKRGQDVALRCDPISGHVSLFWYQQALGQGPEFLTYFQNEAQLDKSGLPSDRFFAERPEGSVSTLKIQRTQQEDSAVYLCASSRSRGQANQPQHFGDGTRLSIL.

The chain couples TRBV2 to TRBJ1-1; D not resolved. This CDR3 comprises 13 residues. Germline CDR1 reads SNHLY; CDR2 reads FYNNEI. Trimming removed 5 bases from V and 4 bases from J, with 11 bases in between. The CDR3 reads CASSRKRSTEAFF. The CDR3 bases are TGTGCCAGCAGTCGAAAGAGGAGCACTGAAGCTTTCTTT.

Only a few counts were recorded for this clone. The chain recombines TRBV7-2 with TRBJ1-1; D not certain. Trimming pared 1 base from V and 11 bases from J, leaving 11 bases between. The CDR3 has 12 residues. Germline V gives CDR1 SGHTA, CDR2 FQGNSA. The chain's CDR3 is CASSLVGGRAFF. The CDR3, as DNA: TGTGCCAGCAGCTTAGTCGGAGGACGGGCTTTCTTT. The whole variable domain, remainder taken from reference TRBV7-2 and TRBJ1-1, is GAGVSQSPSNKVTEKGKDVELRCDPISGHTALYWYRQSLGQGLEFLIYFQGNSAPDKSGLPSDRFSAERTGGSVSTLTIQRTQQEDSAVYLCASSLVGGRAFFGQGTRLTVV.

The chain is built from TRBV12-2 and TRBJ2-7; the D call of TRBD2 is as the table states it, not checked on the DNA. TRBV12-2 is a known pseudogene. The CDR3 loop spans 13 amino acids. As DNA, the CDR3 is TGTGCAAGTCGCTTAGCCGTCCCCGGCGAGCAGTACTTC. Translating it yields CASRLAVPGEQYF.

This clone was counted between two and nine times. The chain is built from TRBV10-1 and TRBJ1-1; the match to TRBD1 covers 9 bases. Germline V gives CDR1 WNHNN, CDR2 SYGVQD (reference sequence). The CDR3 spans 16 residues. V lost 7 bases, J lost 5 bases, and 14 bases stayed unmatched. The CDR3 spells CASKASVGQGETEAFF. In DNA, the CDR3 is TGCGCCAGCAAAGCCTCCGTGGGACAGGGTGAAACTGAAGCTTTCTTT.

V usage is TRBV14 and J usage is TRBJ2-4; 9 nucleotides match TRBD1. In germline, CDR1 is SGHDN, CDR2 FVKESK. The V gene end was trimmed by 3 bases and the J gene end by 3 bases; junction bases not matched to a gene: 12. The CDR3 runs to 18 residues. The CDR3 DNA follows: TGTGCCAGCAGCCAGGATCCAAACAGGGGGCTTGTCAAAAACATTCAGTACTTC. Protein: CASSQDPNRGLVKNIQYF. The full variable domain, with the rest looked up from reference TRBV14 and TRBJ2-4, is EAGVTQFPSHSVIEKGQTVTLRCDPISGHDNLYWYRRVMGKEIKFLLHFVKESKQDESGMPNNRFLAERTGGTYSTLKVQPAELEDSGVYFCASSQDPNRGLVKNIQYFGAGTRLSVL.

The CDR3 DNA reads as TGTGCCAGCAGCCAACAGGGGAAGTATGGCTACACCTTC. Translated, it gives CASSQQGKYGYTF. J is TRBJ1-2 and V is TRBV13; TRBD1 matches 7 bases. V lost 5 bases and J lost 5; bases outside the gene matches: 5. CDR1 PRHDT and CDR2 FYEKMQ come from the germline V gene (reference sequence). This CDR3 is 13 amino acids long.

V usage is TRBV24-1 and J usage is TRBJ2-7; 14 positions match TRBD2. The CDR3 spans 16 residues. The V gene end was trimmed by 3 bases and the J gene end by 2 bases; junction bases not matched to a gene: 2. Germline CDR1 reads KGHDR; CDR2 reads SFDVKD. In DNA form, the CDR3 reads TGTGCCACCAGTGATGGGACTAGCGGGAGAGCCTACGAGCAGTACTTC. As protein: CATSDGTSGRAYEQYF.

The CDR3 bases are TGTGCCACCAGTGATTTGGGTTCAGGGAACACAGATACGCAGTATTTT. Translation: CATSDLGSGNTDTQYF. The genes are TRBV24-1 and TRBJ2-3; D is possibly TRBD1 (5 bases). Germline V gene lookup returns CDR1 KGHDR and CDR2 SFDVKD. The CDR3 is made up of 16 amino acids. Trimming removed 0 bases from V and 2 bases from J, with 11 bases in between.

The chain couples TRBV15 to TRBJ1-5; 11 bases match TRBD1. Germline values: CDR1 LNHNV, CDR2 YYDKDF (reference sequence). V was pared by 8 bases and J by 7 bases, with 7 bases of the junction left unmatched. The CDR3 totals 14 residues. The CDR3 nucleotides read TGTGCCACCGGAAGGGACAGGGGGATACAGCCCCAGCATTTT. It is translated as CATGRDRGIQPQHF.

The chain recombines TRBV4-1 with TRBJ2-5; 8 positions match TRBD1. The V gene end was trimmed by 3 bases and the J gene end by 3 bases; junction bases not matched to a gene: 6. The CDR3 is 15 residues long. Germline loops: CDR1 MGHRA, CDR2 YSYEKL. CDR3 coding DNA: TGCGCCAGCAGCCACCTCTCGGACAGGGAAGAGACCCAGTACTTC. Its protein product is CASSHLSDREETQYF.

The V and J genes are TRBV7-2 and TRBJ1-2; D is perhaps TRBD1 (5 bases). Trimming removed 2 bases from V and 7 bases from J, with 17 bases in between. The germline V gene encodes CDR1 SGHTA and CDR2 FQGNSA. This CDR3 has 15 amino acids. CDR3 loop: CASSLMQGRAGGYTF. The CDR3 nucleotides read TGTGCCAGCAGCTTAATGCAGGGAAGGGCTGGTGGCTACACCTTC.

J is TRBJ1-1 and V is TRBV6-2 or TRBV6-3; the match to TRBD1 covers 9 bases. Germline trimming cut 2 bases from V and 0 bases from J; bases unmatched to any gene: 4. CDR1 and CDR2 (germline): MNHEY, SVGEGT. The CDR3 runs 16 residues. CDR3 amino acids: CASSYLGQGLNTEAFF. CDR3 sequence (DNA): TGTGCCAGCAGTTACCTTGGACAGGGGTTGAACACTGAAGCTTTCTTT.

The chain uses TRBV7-2 and TRBJ2-7; D perhaps matches TRBD2 (6 bases). The CDR3 sequence is 16 residues long. CDR1 SGHTA and CDR2 FQGNSA come from the germline V gene. V was pared by 2 bases and J by 0 bases, with 14 bases between. The CDR3 coding sequence is TGTGCCAGCAGCTTAATGGGGGGAGTAAGCTCCTACGAGCAGTACTTC. This encodes CASSLMGGVSSYEQYF.

The V gene is TRBV6-1, the J gene TRBJ2-7, with 13 bases fitting TRBD2. Germline CDR1 reads MNHNS; CDR2 reads SASEGT. Unmatched junction bases numbered 12, after V lost 4 bases and J lost 0 bases. This CDR3 has 19 amino acids. The CDR3 region has the DNA TGTGCCAGCAGTGGAAGGACTAGCGGGAGCAGCCCTTTCTCCTACGAGCAGTACTTC. Translation: CASSGRTSGSSPFSYEQYF.

The chain links TRBV5-6 to TRBJ2-7, with 8 bases aligning to TRBD1. This CDR3 is built from 18 residues. Germline loops: CDR1 SGHDT, CDR2 YYEEEE. V lost 3 bases to trimming and J lost 0 bases; unmatched junction nucleotides: 14. Written as DNA, the CDR3 is TGTGCCAGCAGCTGGAGGTCTACCGGGACAGGTAACTCCTACGAGCAGTACTTC. The encoded protein is CASSWRSTGTGNSYEQYF.

The genes are TRBV10-2 and TRBJ2-2; 7 bases are shared with TRBD2. Per the germline V gene, CDR1 is WSHSY and CDR2 is SAAADI. Trimming removed 8 bases from V and 7 bases from J; junction bases left unmatched: 4. This CDR3 comprises 12 residues. The CDR3, as DNA: TGCGCCAGCTGTGGGGGGGTCGGGGAGCTGTTTTTT. It is translated as CASCGGVGELFF.

The chain employs TRBV11-2 and TRBJ2-1; 7 bases agree with TRBD2. Germline V gene sequence: CDR1 SGHAT, CDR2 FQNNGV. The CDR3 length is 15 residues. With 0 bases clipped from V and 2 bases from J, the junction kept 1 base outside the gene matches. CDR3 residues: CASSLETSPYNEQFF. The CDR3 nucleotides read TGTGCCAGCAGCTTAGAGACTAGCCCCTACAATGAGCAGTTCTTC.

The V call is TRBV30, the J call TRBJ2-3, with D possibly TRBD2 on 7 matching bases. Germline V gene sequence: CDR1 GTSNPN, CDR2 SVGIG (reference sequence). Trimming removed 2 bases from V and 5 bases from J, with 17 bases in between. The length of the CDR3 is 15 residues. This CDR3 reads CAWSPGGLGKDTQYF. The CDR3 DNA reads TGTGCCTGGAGTCCCGGGGGGCTGGGAAAAGATACGCAGTATTTT.

This chain joins TRBV14 and TRBJ2-7; TRBD1 might be the D (5 bases). Germline CDR1 reads SGHDN; CDR2 reads FVKESK. CDR3 length equals 15 residues. Trimming stripped 1 base from V and 3 bases from J, with 13 bases between. CDR3 bases: TGTGCCAGCAGCCAAGGGGGCCAGGCAATCTACGAGCAGTACTTC. This codes for CASSQGGQAIYEQYF.

This chain uses TRBV20-1 with TRBJ2-1; 10 bases match TRBD1. Germline lookup yields CDR1 DFQATT and CDR2 SNEGSKA (reference sequence). This CDR3 region has 11 residues. The CDR3 loop reads CGGQGWNEQFF. CDR3 nucleotide sequence: TGCGGGGGACAGGGGTGGAATGAGCAGTTCTTC.

J is TRBJ1-2 and V is TRBV25-1; D is unclear. V lost 7 bases and J lost 3, with 12 bases in between. Germline V gives CDR1 MGHDK, CDR2 SYGVNS. The CDR3 consists of 13 residues. CDR3 in amino acids: CASTFNSHYGYTF. CDR3 DNA sequence: TGTGCCAGCACCTTCAATAGCCACTATGGCTACACCTTC.

This sequence joins TRBV11-2 and TRBJ1-6; TRBD1 matches 7 bases. This CDR3 has 14 amino acids. V lost 5 bases to trimming and J lost 9 bases; unmatched junction nucleotides: 7. Germline CDR1 reads SGHAT; CDR2 reads FQNNGV. The CDR3 region has the DNA TGTGCCAGCAGCCTAGGGGGCGCAGGTTCACCCCTCCACTTT. The encoded protein is CASSLGGAGSPLHF.

This chain connects TRBV2 to TRBJ1-5; TRBD1 matches at 7 bases. Germline V gene lookup returns CDR1 SNHLY and CDR2 FYNNEI. J lost 0 bases, V lost 4 bases, and 0 bases had no gene match. The CDR3 extends over 14 amino acids. The CDR3 protein is CASSGQGSNQPQHF. The DNA for the CDR3 is TGTGCCAGCAGTGGACAGGGTAGCAATCAGCCCCAGCATTTT.